Listed below are T cell receptor beta chains from one sample, sequenced in a study of graft-versus-host responses after intestinal transplantation. Measured with immunoSEQ multiplex PCR; TCRdb has only the in-frame clones, and not every one. The sample records about 120,000 clones, just over 90% being singletons. Antigens of these TCRs are unknown. The specimen comprised unstimulated CD4+ T cells sorted from spleen or lymph node cells, sampled before transplant. The receptor source for this set is a human donor who was the organ donor for an intestinal transplant. CDR3s include the opening cysteine and the closing phenylalanine or tryptophan. D genes are given only for firm matches. Clone size is shown for a subset of rows, as once, few, many or a class of expanded clone.

D	size	V	J	CDR3	DNA
-	-	TRBV29-1	TRBJ2-1	CSVEDLDKQFF	TGCAGCGTTGAAGACCTCGACAAGCAGTTCTTC
-	-	TRBV4-1	TRBJ1-1	CASSQYSRRDTEAFF	TGCGCCAGCAGCCAATATTCCAGACGGGACACTGAAGCTTTCTTT
-	-	TRBV29-1	TRBJ2-5	CSIIDQETQYF	TGCAGCATCATTGACCAAGAGACCCAGTACTTC
-	few	TRBV28	TRBJ1-4	CASSFSVNEKLFF	TGTGCCAGCAGTTTTTCGGTTAATGAAAAACTGTTTTTT
-	-	TRBV7-7	TRBJ2-5	CASSLVGGAETQYF	TGTGCCAGCAGTCTCGTAGGGGGGGCAGAGACCCAGTACTTC
TRBD2	-	TRBV4-2	TRBJ2-3	CASSQGREQEDTQYF	TGTGCCAGCAGCCAAGGGCGGGAGCAGGAAGATACGCAGTATTTT
TRBD1	-	TRBV5-5	TRBJ2-7	CASSPRQGANHEQYF	TGTGCCAGCAGCCCGAGACAGGGGGCTAACCACGAGCAGTACTTC
-	-	TRBV28	TRBJ1-5	CASIMGGYSNQPQHF	TGTGCCAGCATTATGGGGGGGTATAGCAATCAGCCCCAGCATTTT
-	once	TRBV5-1	TRBJ1-1	CASSLVGQNTEAFF	TGCGCCAGCAGCTTGGTAGGACAGAACACTGAAGCTTTCTTT
-	-	TRBV6-5	TRBJ2-1	CASSRPGPAQSEQFF	TGTGCCAGCAGCCGACCGGGACCAGCACAATCAGAGCAGTTCTTC
-	-	TRBV28	TRBJ1-3	CASSLEVDSGNTIYF	TGTGCCAGCAGTTTAGAAGTCGACTCTGGAAACACCATATATTTT
TRBD2	-	TRBV4-2	TRBJ2-1	CASSQPGLAGDEQFF	TGTGCCAGCAGCCAACCGGGACTAGCGGGAGATGAGCAGTTCTTC
-	-	TRBV18	TRBJ2-5	CASSPRGPQETQYF	TGTGCCAGCTCACCTCGCGGTCCCCAAGAGACCCAGTACTTC
-	-	TRBV20-1	TRBJ1-2	CSARGSYGYTF	TGCAGTGCTAGAGGCAGCTATGGCTACACCTTC
TRBD1	-	TRBV2	TRBJ2-3	CASTPGQGRADTQYF	TGTGCCAGCACCCCCGGACAGGGTAGGGCAGATACGCAGTATTTT
-	-	TRBV6-5	TRBJ2-5	CASRGTDAETQYF	TGTGCCAGCAGAGGGACCGACGCAGAGACCCAGTACTTC
-	-	TRBV6-1	TRBJ1-2	CASSEGSSYGYTF	TGTGCCAGCAGTGAGGGGAGTAGCTATGGCTACACCTTC
TRBD1	-	TRBV4-1	TRBJ1-1	CASSTPWGQASLEGTEAFF	TGCGCCAGCAGCACGCCGTGGGGACAGGCTTCTCTCGAGGGCACTGAAGCTTTCTTT
-	-	TRBV30	TRBJ2-3	CAWSVTGRKGTDTQYF	TGTGCCTGGAGTGTAACGGGGCGGAAGGGGACAGATACGCAGTATTTT
-	-	TRBV19	TRBJ1-4	CASSIERGRYEKLFF	TGTGCCAGTAGTATAGAACGGGGAAGGTACGAAAAACTGTTTTTT
-	once	TRBV7-9	TRBJ2-3	CASSSTLTLSTDTQYF	TGTGCCAGCAGCTCCACCCTGACACTGAGCACAGATACGCAGTATTTT
-	-	TRBV2	TRBJ1-3	CASSDQGRSSGNTIYF	TGTGCCAGCAGTGATCAGGGCAGAAGCTCTGGAAACACCATATATTTT
TRBD1	-	TRBV30	TRBJ1-5	CAWSPPRDRINQPQHF	TGTGCCTGGAGCCCCCCCCGGGACAGAATCAATCAGCCCCAGCATTTT
TRBD2	once	TRBV5-1	TRBJ2-7	CASSLVGGLAGDDEQYF	TGCGCCAGCAGCTTGGTGGGGGGACTAGCGGGAGATGACGAGCAGTACTTC
-	few	TRBV19	TRBJ1-5	CASRNRQASNQPQHF	TGTGCCAGTAGGAATCGACAGGCCAGCAATCAGCCCCAGCATTTT
TRBD1	-	TRBV15	TRBJ1-5	CATSRDPGTANSNQPQHF	TGTGCCACCAGCAGAGACCCGGGGACAGCTAATAGCAATCAGCCCCAGCATTTT
TRBD1	-	TRBV7-6	TRBJ2-5	CASSFRQGAAETQYF	TGTGCCAGCAGCTTCCGACAGGGGGCCGCAGAGACCCAGTACTTC
-	-	TRBV7-2	TRBJ2-5	CASSPYISQETQYF	TGTGCCAGCAGCCCCTACATTTCCCAAGAGACCCAGTACTTC
-	once	TRBV20-1	TRBJ2-5	CSALSETQYF	TGCAGTGCCCTCAGTGAGACCCAGTACTTC
-	-	TRBV20-1	TRBJ2-3	CSASAPDTQYF	TGCAGTGCTAGTGCGCCAGATACGCAGTATTTT
-	-	TRBV18	TRBJ2-6	CASSPPTGKGANVLTF	TGTGCCAGCTCACCCCCTACAGGGAAGGGGGCCAACGTCCTGACTTTC
TRBD1	-	TRBV6-1	TRBJ1-2	CASSARTGESDGYTF	TGTGCCAGCAGTGCCCGGACAGGGGAAAGCGATGGCTACACCTTC
TRBD1	-	TRBV28	TRBJ2-2	CASIGQGGANTGELFF	TGTGCCAGCATAGGACAGGGCGGAGCGAACACCGGGGAGCTGTTTTTT
-	-	TRBV21-1	TRBJ2-1	CASRAMLATPSDNEQFF	TGTGCCAGCAGAGCAATGCTAGCTACACCTTCCGACAATGAGCAGTTCTTC
-	-	TRBV10-3	TRBJ2-3	CAITRTRDSTDTQYF	TGTGCCATCACTCGGACGCGCGATAGCACAGATACGCAGTATTTT
TRBD2	-	TRBV4-1	TRBJ2-2	CASSQVLAGGGTGELFF	TGCGCCAGCAGCCAAGTTTTAGCGGGAGGGGGTACCGGGGAGCTGTTTTTT
TRBD2	-	TRBV30	TRBJ2-3	CAWSVLSLAGEYF	TGTGCCTGGAGTGTATTATCACTAGCGGGAGAGTATTTT
-	-	TRBV5-1	TRBJ1-1	CASSWHGRGNTEAFF	TGCGCCAGCAGCTGGCACGGACGGGGGAACACTGAAGCTTTCTTT
TRBD1	medium-sized	TRBV29-1	TRBJ1-3	CSVEDQGAGNTIYF	TGCAGCGTTGAAGATCAGGGGGCTGGAAACACCATATATTTT
-	-	TRBV4-2	TRBJ2-7	CASSQDTGRYEQYF	TGTGCCAGCAGCCAAGACACGGGCCGCTACGAGCAGTACTTC
-	-	TRBV4-1	TRBJ1-4	CASSHPIQNEKLFF	TGCGCCAGCAGCCACCCAATTCAGAATGAAAAACTGTTTTTT
TRBD1	-	TRBV4-1	TRBJ2-2	CASSHGDSNTGELFF	TGCGCCAGCAGCCACGGGGACAGCAACACCGGGGAGCTGTTTTTT
TRBD1	-	TRBV6-1	TRBJ2-3	CASSVRTGADTQYF	TGTGCCAGCAGTGTCAGGACAGGGGCAGATACGCAGTATTTT
-	-	TRBV18	TRBJ1-3	CASSPPKPYTIYF	TGTGCCAGCTCACCACCGAAGCCGTACACCATATATTTT
TRBD1	once	TRBV2	TRBJ1-5	CASGDRDNQPQHF	TGTGCCAGCGGGGACAGGGATAATCAGCCCCAGCATTTT
TRBD1	-	TRBV6-5	TRBJ2-3	CASKRQGVGTDTQYF	TGTGCCAGCAAACGACAGGGGGTAGGCACAGATACGCAGTATTTT
-	-	TRBV6-1	TRBJ2-7	CASSDRTSAAGEQYF	TGTGCCAGCAGTGATAGGACGTCCGCGGCGGGCGAGCAGTACTTC
TRBD2	-	TRBV6-6	TRBJ2-7	CASSYQGTSRYEQYF	TGTGCCAGCAGTTACCAAGGGACTAGCCGGTACGAGCAGTACTTC